These T cell receptor beta chains were read from a single sample in a study of cytomegalovirus exposure and HLA in healthy donors. Assay: immunoSEQ multiplex PCR; the TCRdb copy retains only in-frame clones and omits some. In the table there are about 300,000 clones, roughly 85% of which are singletons. Sequenced sample: PBMCs. Source of these receptors: a man aged 35 to 55 in good health and CMV-seropositive. The conserved cysteine and the conserved F or W are not part of the CDR3 here. Fields, in order: V gene, J gene, CDR3 protein.

TRBV5-1	TRBJ2-3	ASSLETGGGIADTQY
TRBV2	TRBJ2-2	ASNPTGPGELF
TRBV27	TRBJ1-1	ASSLWGASTEAF
TRBV7-8	TRBJ2-7	ASSLRVYEQY
TRBV2	TRBJ2-3	ASSPQGGGTDTQY
TRBV4-3	TRBJ2-7	ASSQDLTVYEQY
TRBV11-3	TRBJ2-3	ASSLGARRSTDTQY
TRBV5-1	TRBJ2-1	ASSPRGPPYNEQF
TRBV9	TRBJ2-1	ASSVAASGQPYNEQF
TRBV11-2	TRBJ2-1	ASSLDSGNEQF
TRBV7-9	TRBJ1-3	ASSSRTSSGNTIY
TRBV21-1	TRBJ2-1	ASSRVLRSYNEQF
TRBV4-2	TRBJ2-5	ASSQGGQGAETQY
TRBV7-9	TRBJ2-1	ASSLILAGLNEQF
TRBV5-5	TRBJ1-3	ASSLAGWLSGNTIY
TRBV6-1	TRBJ2-7	ASSPRTSTYEQY
TRBV5-1	TRBJ2-1	ASSSTAVRGGEQF
TRBV18	TRBJ2-7	ASSPPSNYEQY
TRBV19	TRBJ1-5	ASSIWTIGNQPQH
TRBV7-6	TRBJ2-1	ASRGLAGGSSYNEQF
TRBV18	TRBJ1-5	ASSPTGDNQPQH
TRBV6-6	TRBJ1-4	ASSTGGRDEKLF